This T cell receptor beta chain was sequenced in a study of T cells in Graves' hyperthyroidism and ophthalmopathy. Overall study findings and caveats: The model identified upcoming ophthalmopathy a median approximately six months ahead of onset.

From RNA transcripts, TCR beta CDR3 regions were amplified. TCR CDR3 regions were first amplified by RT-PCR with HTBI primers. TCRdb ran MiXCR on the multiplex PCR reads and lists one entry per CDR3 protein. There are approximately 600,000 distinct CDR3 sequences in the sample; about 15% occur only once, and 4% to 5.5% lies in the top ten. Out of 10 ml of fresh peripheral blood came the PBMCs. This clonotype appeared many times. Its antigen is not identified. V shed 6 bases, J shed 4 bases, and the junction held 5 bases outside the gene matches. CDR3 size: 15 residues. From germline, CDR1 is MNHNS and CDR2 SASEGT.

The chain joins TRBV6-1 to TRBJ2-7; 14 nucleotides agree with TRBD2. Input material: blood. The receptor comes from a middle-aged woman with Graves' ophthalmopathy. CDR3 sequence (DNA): TGTGCCAGCAGGGAGGGACTAGCGGGAGTTTACGAGCAGTACTTC. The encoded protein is CASREGLAGVYEQYF.